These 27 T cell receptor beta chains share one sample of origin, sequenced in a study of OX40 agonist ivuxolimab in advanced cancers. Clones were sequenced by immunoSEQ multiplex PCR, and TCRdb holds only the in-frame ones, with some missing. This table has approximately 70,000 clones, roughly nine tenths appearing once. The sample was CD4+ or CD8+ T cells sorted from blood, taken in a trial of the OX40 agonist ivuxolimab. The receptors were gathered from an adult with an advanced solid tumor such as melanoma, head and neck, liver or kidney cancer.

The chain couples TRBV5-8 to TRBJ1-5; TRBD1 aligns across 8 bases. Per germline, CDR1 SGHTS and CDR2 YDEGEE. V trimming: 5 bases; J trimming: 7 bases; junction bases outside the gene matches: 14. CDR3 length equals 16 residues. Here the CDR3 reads CASRRLTGGTGQPQHF. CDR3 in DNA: TGTGCCAGCAGAAGACTGACGGGAGGGACAGGACAGCCCCAGCATTTT. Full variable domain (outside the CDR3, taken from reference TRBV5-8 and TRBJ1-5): EAGVTQSPTHLIKTRGQQATLRCSPISGHTSVYWYQQALGLGLQFLLWYDEGEERNRGNFPPRFSGRQFPNYSSELNVNALELEDSALYLCASRRLTGGTGQPQHFGDGTRLSIL.

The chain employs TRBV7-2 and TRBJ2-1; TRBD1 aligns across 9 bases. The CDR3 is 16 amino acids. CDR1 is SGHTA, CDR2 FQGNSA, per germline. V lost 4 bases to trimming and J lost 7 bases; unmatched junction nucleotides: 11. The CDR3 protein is CASSSQPGQGGNEQFF. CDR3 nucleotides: TGTGCCAGCAGCTCCCAGCCGGGACAGGGTGGAAATGAGCAGTTCTTC.

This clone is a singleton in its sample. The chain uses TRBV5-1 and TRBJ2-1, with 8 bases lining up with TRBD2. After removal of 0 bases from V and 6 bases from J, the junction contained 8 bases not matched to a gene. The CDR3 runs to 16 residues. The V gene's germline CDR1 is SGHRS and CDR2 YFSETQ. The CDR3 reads CASSLELAEKANEQFF. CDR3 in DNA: TGCGCCAGCAGCTTGGAACTAGCGGAAAAAGCCAATGAGCAGTTCTTC. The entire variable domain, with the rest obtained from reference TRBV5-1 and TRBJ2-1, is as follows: KAGVTQTPRYLIKTRGQQVTLSCSPISGHRSVSWYQQTPGQGLQFLFEYFSETQRNKGNFPGRFSGRQFSNSRSEMNVSTLELGDSALYLCASSLELAEKANEQFFGPGTRLTVL.

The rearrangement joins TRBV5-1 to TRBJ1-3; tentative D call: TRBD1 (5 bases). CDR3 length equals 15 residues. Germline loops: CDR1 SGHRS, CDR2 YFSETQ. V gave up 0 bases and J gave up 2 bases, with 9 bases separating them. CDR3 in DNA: TGCGCCAGCAGCTTGGTTGGGGCCCCTGGAAACACCATATATTTT. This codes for CASSLVGAPGNTIYF.

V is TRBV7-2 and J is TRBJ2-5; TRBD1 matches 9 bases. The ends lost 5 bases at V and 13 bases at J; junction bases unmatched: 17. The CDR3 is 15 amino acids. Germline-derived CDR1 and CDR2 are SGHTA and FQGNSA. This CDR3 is CASSPSPGQGPLRYF. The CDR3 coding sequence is TGTGCCAGCAGCCCCTCCCCGGGACAGGGTCCCCTTCGGTACTTC.

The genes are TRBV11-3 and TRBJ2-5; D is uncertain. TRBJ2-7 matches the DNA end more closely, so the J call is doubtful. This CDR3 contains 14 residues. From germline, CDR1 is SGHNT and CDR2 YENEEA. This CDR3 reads CASSPPGLGFEQYF. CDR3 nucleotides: TGTGCCAGCAGCCCACCGGGCCTCGGGTTCGAGCAGTACTTC.

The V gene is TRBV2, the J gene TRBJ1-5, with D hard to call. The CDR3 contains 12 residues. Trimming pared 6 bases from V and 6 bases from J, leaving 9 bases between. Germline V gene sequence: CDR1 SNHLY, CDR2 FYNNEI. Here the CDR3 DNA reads TGTGCCAGCAGCGTCTTACCTCAGCCCCAGCATTTT. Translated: CASSVLPQPQHF.

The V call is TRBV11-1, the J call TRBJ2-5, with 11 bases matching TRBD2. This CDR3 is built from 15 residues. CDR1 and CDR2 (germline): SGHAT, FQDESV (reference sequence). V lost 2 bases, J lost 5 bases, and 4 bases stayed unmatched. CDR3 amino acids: CASSLLAGGVETQYF. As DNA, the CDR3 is TGTGCCAGCAGCTTACTAGCGGGGGGTGTGGAGACCCAGTACTTC.

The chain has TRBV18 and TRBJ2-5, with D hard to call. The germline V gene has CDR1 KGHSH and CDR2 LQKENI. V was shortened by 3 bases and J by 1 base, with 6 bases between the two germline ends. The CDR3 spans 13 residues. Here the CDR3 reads CASSPGSQETQYF. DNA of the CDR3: TGTGCCAGCTCACCCGGGTCCCAAGAGACCCAGTACTTC.

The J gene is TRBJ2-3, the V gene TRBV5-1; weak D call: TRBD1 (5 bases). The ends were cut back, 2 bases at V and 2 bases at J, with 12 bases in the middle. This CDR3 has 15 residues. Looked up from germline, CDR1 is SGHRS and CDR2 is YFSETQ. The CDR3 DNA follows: TGCGCCAGCAGCTTCTTTGCAGGGATCACAGATACGCAGTATTTT. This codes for CASSFFAGITDTQYF.

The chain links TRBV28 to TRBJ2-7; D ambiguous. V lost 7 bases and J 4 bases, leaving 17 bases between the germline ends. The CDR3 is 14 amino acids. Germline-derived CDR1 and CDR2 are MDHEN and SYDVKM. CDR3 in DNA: TGTGCCAGCACTGTAGTGGGCCATTTATACGAGCAGTACTTC. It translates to CASTVVGHLYEQYF.

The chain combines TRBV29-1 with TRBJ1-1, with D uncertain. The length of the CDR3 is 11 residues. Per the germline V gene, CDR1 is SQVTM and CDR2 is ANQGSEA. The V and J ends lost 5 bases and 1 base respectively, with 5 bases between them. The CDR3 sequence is CSVLGNTEAFF. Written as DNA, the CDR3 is TGCAGCGTTTTGGGGAACACTGAAGCTTTCTTT.

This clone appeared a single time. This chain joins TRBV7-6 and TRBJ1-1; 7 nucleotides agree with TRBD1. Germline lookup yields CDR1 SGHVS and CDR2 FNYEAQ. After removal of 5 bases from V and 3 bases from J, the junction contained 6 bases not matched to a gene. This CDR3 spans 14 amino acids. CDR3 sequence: CASSPRDSHTEAFF. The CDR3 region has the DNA TGTGCCAGCAGCCCGCGGGACAGCCACACTGAAGCTTTCTTT. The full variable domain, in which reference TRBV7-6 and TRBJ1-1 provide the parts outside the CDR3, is GAGVSQSPRYKVTKRGQDVALRCDPISGHVSLYWYRQALGQGPEFLTYFNYEAQQDKSGLPNDRFSAERPEGSISTLTIQRTEQRDSAMYRCASSPRDSHTEAFFGQGTRLTVV.

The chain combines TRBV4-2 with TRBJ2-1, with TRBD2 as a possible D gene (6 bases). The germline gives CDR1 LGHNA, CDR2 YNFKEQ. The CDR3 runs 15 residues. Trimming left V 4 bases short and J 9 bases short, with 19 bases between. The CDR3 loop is CASSPQLAGGPEQFF. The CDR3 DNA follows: TGTGCCAGCAGCCCCCAACTAGCAGGAGGGCCTGAGCAGTTCTTC.

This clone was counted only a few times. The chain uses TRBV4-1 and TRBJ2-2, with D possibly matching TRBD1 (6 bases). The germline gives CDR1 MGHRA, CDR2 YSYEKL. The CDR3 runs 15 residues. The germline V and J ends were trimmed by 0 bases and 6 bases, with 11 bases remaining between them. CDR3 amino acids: CASSQEVRGSGELFF. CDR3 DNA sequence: TGCGCCAGCAGCCAAGAGGTCAGGGGTTCCGGGGAGCTGTTTTTT.

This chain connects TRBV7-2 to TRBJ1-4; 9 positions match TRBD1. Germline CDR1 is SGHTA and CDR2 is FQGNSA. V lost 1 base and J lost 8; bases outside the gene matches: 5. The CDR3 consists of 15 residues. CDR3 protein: CASSLGGQGVEKLFF. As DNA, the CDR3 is TGTGCCAGCAGCTTAGGGGGACAGGGAGTCGAAAAACTGTTTTTT.

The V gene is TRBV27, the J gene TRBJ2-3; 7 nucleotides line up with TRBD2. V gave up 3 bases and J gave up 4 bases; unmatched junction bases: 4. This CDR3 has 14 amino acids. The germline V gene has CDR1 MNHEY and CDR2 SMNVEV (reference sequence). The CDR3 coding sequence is TGTGCCAGCAGTTTCAGACGGGGGGCAGATACGCAGTATTTT. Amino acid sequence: CASSFRRGADTQYF.

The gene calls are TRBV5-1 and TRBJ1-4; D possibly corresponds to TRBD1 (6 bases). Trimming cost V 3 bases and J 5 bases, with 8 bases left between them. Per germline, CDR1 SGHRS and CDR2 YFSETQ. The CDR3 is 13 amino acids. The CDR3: CASSYQGNEKLFF. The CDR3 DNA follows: TGCGCCAGCAGCTACCAGGGGAATGAAAAACTGTTTTTT.

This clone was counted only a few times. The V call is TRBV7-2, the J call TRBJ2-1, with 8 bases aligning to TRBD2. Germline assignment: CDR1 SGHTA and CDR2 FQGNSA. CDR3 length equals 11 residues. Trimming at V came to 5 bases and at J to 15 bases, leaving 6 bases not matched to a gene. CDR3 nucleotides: TGTGCCAGCAGCCCCGGGACTAGTTGGTTCTTC. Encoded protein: CASSPGTSWFF.

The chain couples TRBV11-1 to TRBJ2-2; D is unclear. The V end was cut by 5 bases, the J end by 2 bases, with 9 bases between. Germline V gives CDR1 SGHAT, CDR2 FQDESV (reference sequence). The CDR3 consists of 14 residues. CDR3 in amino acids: CASSPTTNTGELFF. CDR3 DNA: TGTGCCAGCAGCCCCACTACCAACACCGGGGAGCTGTTTTTT.

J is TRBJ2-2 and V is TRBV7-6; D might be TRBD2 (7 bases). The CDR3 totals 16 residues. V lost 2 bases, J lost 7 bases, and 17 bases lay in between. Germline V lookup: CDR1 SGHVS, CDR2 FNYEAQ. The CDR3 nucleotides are TGTGCCAGCAGCTTATTAAAAACGGGGGGCCTCGGGGAGCTGTTTTTT. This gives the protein CASSLLKTGGLGELFF.

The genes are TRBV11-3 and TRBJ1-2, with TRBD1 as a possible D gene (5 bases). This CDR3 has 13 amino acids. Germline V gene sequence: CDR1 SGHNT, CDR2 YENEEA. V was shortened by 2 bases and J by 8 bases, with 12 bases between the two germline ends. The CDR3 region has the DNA TGTGCCAGCAGCTTAACAAGGGGCGGGGGCTACACCTTC. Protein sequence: CASSLTRGGGYTF.

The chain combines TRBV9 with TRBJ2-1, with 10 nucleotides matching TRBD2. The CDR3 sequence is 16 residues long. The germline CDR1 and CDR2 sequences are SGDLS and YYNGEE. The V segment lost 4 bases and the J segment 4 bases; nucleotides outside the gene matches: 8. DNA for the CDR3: TGTGCCAGCAGCCCCCAAGCGGGAGGGTTTTACAATGAGCAGTTCTTC. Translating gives CASSPQAGGFYNEQFF.

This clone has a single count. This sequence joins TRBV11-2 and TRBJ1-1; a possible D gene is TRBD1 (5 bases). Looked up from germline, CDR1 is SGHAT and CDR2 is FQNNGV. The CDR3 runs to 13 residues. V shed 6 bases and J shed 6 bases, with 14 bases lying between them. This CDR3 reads CASSHAGGSEAFF. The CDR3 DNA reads TGTGCCAGCAGTCATGCCGGGGGGTCTGAAGCTTTCTTT.

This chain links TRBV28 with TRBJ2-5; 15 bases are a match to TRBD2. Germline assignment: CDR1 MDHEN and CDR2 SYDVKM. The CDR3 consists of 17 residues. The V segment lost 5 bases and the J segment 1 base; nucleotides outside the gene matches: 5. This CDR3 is CASSPRTSGRGQETQYF. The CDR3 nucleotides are TGTGCCAGCAGTCCACGGACTAGCGGGAGGGGCCAAGAGACCCAGTACTTC.

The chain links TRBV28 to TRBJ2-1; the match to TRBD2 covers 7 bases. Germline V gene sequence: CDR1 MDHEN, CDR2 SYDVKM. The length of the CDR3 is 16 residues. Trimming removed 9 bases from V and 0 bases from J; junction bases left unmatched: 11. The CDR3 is CARIHTRGSSYNEQFF. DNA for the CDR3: TGTGCCAGAATCCACACGCGGGGGAGCTCCTACAATGAGCAGTTCTTC.

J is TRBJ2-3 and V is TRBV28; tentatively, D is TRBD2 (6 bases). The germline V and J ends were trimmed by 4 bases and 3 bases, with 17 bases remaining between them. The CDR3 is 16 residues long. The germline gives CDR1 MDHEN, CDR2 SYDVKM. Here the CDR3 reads CASSWDSTWGTDTQYF. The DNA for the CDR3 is TGTGCCAGCAGTTGGGACTCTACATGGGGTACAGATACGCAGTATTTT.